The T cell receptor (beta chain) under discussion was sequenced for a study of shared clonotypes between healthy human individuals. Several immunoSEQ plates held equal portions of the genomic DNA taken from each subset. TCRdb's table, derived via immunoSEQ multiplex PCR, lists solely in-frame clones and lacks some. Of 2.3 million or so clones listed, approximately 93% are singletons. Trimming took 5 bases from V and 1 from J, leaving 14 bases between them. The CDR3 spans 15 residues. Germline-derived CDR1 and CDR2 are KGHSH and LQKENI. This chain uses TRBV18 with TRBJ1-1; a weak D match, TRBD1 (6 bases). The receptor comes from a young man in good health. Some clones in this sample may be carry-over from other donors' samples. Sequencing was done on a sample of naive CD4+ T cells from PBMCs. This sample's subset: CD45RA+ positively selected. The CDR3 loop is CASSEYLTGNTEAFF. The CDR3 DNA reads as TGTGCCAGCTCAGAGTACTTGACAGGGAACACTGAAGCTTTCTTT.